The 8 T cell receptor beta chains presented below share a single source sample, sequenced in a study of blood T cell repertoires in COVID-19. Only in-frame clones appear in the TCRdb table, and some are missing; sequencing was by immunoSEQ multiplex PCR. The sample includes hundreds of thousands of clones, 80% to 90% of them seen just once. Sequencing was performed on PBMCs or T cells enriched from blood (not recorded which). The receptors originated from a man aged 40-49 years who had recovered from COVID-19.

This clone was detected a few times. The gene calls are TRBV27 and TRBJ1-5; D uncertain. Germline V gene lookup returns CDR1 MNHEY and CDR2 SMNVEV (reference sequence). CDR3 length equals 13 residues. The ends were cut back, 0 bases at V and 5 bases at J, with 5 bases in the middle. The CDR3 region is CASSLSAHQPQHF. CDR3 sequence (DNA): TGTGCCAGCAGTTTATCAGCCCATCAGCCCCAGCATTTT.

In this sample, this clone turned up once. The chain combines TRBV19 with TRBJ1-5; perhaps TRBD1 as D (5 bases). Trimming stripped 1 base from V and 2 bases from J, with 15 bases between. Germline assignment: CDR1 LNHDA and CDR2 SQIVND (reference sequence). The CDR3 has 17 amino acids. As DNA, the CDR3 is TGTGCCAGTAGTATAGTTCAGGGCCCTGGGGGCAATCAGCCCCAGCATTTT. Amino acid sequence: CASSIVQGPGGNQPQHF.

V gene TRBV18 combines with J gene TRBJ1-5; D might be TRBD1 (5 bases). Germline CDR1 KGHSH, CDR2 LQKENI. Trimming stripped 2 bases from V and 4 bases from J, with 18 bases between. This CDR3 is built from 17 residues. The CDR3 nucleotides read TGTGCCAGCTCACCAGAACCCTCAGGGTTTTTGAATCAGCCCCAGCATTTT. It translates to CASSPEPSGFLNQPQHF. The variable domain in full, completed from reference TRBV18 and TRBJ1-5, reads NAGVMQNPRHLVRRRGQEARLRCSPMKGHSHVYWYRQLPEEGLKFMVYLQKENIIDESGMPKERFSAEFPKEGPSILRIQQVVRGDSAAYFCASSPEPSGFLNQPQHFGDGTRLSIL.

The chain is built from TRBV23-1 and TRBJ2-7; weak D call: TRBD2 (6 bases). TRBV23-1 is an ORF; its function is uncertain. The V and J ends lost 0 bases and 2 bases respectively, with 17 bases between them. CDR3 length: 17 residues. CDR3 DNA sequence: TGCGCCAGCAGTCAATCGTTCGCTAGCGAGGCCCCCTACGAGCAGTACTTC. It yields the protein CASSQSFASEAPYEQYF.

Turning to this clone: Different DNA sequences within this sample yield the same CDR3. J is TRBJ2-5 and V is TRBV30; no firm D call. The CDR3 spans 11 residues. Trimming removed 3 bases at V and 5 bases at J, with 7 bases between. Looked up from germline, CDR1 is GTSNPN and CDR2 is SVGIG (reference sequence). CDR3 bases: TGTGCCTGGAGCCCTCGGGAGACCCAGTACTTC. This gives the protein CAWSPRETQYF.

Regarding this clone: At the DNA level, this CDR3 is encoded by other sequences in the same sample as well. The chain is built from TRBV3-1 (or the pseudogene TRBV3-2) and TRBJ2-5; 9 positions agree with TRBD2. V lost 1 base and J lost 5; bases outside the gene matches: 5. This CDR3 is built from 15 residues. Looked up from germline, CDR1 is LGHDT and CDR2 is YNNKEL (reference sequence). CDR3 in amino acids: CASSQGPSGRETQYF. Here the CDR3 DNA reads TGTGCCAGCAGCCAAGGGCCCAGCGGGAGGGAGACCCAGTACTTC.

V usage is TRBV20-1 and J usage is TRBJ2-1, with TRBD2 identical over 9 bases. V trimming: 3 bases; J trimming: 4 bases; junction bases outside the gene matches: 4. CDR3 length: 14 residues. Germline values: CDR1 DFQATT, CDR2 SNEGSKA (reference sequence). CDR3 DNA: TGCAGTGCTAGTACTAGCGGGTCATACAATGAGCAGTTCTTC. Its protein product is CSASTSGSYNEQFF.

The chain uses TRBV5-1 and TRBJ1-1, with D possibly being TRBD1 (6 bases). The V end was cut by 0 bases, the J end by 1 base, with 10 bases between. Germline loops: CDR1 SGHRS, CDR2 YFSETQ. This CDR3 comprises 15 residues. The CDR3 DNA reads TGCGCCAGCAGCTTGGAGGGACACAGGAACACTGAAGCTTTCTTT. It encodes CASSLEGHRNTEAFF.